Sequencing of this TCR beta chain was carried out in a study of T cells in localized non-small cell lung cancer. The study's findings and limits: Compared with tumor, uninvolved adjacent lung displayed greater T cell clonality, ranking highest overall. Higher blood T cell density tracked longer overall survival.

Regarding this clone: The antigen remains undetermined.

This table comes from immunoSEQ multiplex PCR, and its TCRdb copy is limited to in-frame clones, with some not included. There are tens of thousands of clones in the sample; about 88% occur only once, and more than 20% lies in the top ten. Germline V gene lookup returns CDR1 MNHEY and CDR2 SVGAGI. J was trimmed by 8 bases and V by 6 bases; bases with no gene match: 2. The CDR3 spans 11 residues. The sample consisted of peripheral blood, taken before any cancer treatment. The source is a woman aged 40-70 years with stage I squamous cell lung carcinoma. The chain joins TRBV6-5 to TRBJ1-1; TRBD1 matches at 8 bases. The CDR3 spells CASRDRVEAFF. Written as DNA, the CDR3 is TGTGCCAGCAGGGACAGGGTGGAAGCTTTCTTT.